The table lists the clone carrying this T cell receptor beta chain with a few counts. This sample stems from a study of cytomegalovirus exposure and HLA in healthy donors. PCR primers comprised 60 Vbeta and 13 Jbeta primers. Measured with immunoSEQ multiplex PCR; TCRdb has only the in-frame clones, and not every one. The repertoire holds approximately 160,000 clones, with over 75% as singletons. Material for sequencing was PBMCs. The receptor was isolated from a woman younger than 45 in good health and CMV-seronegative.

CDR3 residues: CSVAPGQESYEQYF. DNA for the CDR3: TGCAGCGTTGCACCGGGACAGGAGTCCTACGAGCAGTACTTC. This chain joins TRBV29-1 and TRBJ2-5; 8 bases match TRBD1. Matching the DNA end better, TRBJ2-7 makes the J call doubtful. From germline, CDR1 is SQVTM and CDR2 ANQGSEA. The CDR3 totals 14 residues.